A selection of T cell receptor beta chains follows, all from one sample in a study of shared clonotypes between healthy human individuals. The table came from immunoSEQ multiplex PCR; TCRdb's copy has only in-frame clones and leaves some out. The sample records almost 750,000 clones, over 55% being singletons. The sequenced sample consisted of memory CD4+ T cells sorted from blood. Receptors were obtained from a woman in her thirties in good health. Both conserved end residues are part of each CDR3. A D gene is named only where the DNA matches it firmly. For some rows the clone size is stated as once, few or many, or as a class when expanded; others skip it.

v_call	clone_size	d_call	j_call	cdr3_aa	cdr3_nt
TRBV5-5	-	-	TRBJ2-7	CASSPSLGGFYEQYF	TGTGCCAGCAGCCCCAGCCTCGGGGGTTTCTACGAGCAGTACTTC
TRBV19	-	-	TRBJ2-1	CASSMWARYNEQFF	TGTGCCAGTAGTATGTGGGCGAGGTACAATGAGCAGTTCTTC
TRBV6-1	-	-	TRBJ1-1	CASSEPGQNTEAFF	TGTGCCAGCAGTGAACCGGGACAGAACACTGAAGCTTTCTTT
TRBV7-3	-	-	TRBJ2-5	CASSRSNRGGGETQYF	TGTGCCAGCAGCCGATCGAACCGGGGAGGGGGAGAGACCCAGTACTTC
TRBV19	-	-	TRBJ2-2	CASSLDPSHTGELFF	TGTGCCAGTAGTTTGGACCCCTCTCACACCGGGGAGCTGTTTTTT
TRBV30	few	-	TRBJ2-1	CAWGPGPSRGEQFF	TGTGCCTGGGGACCGGGACCCTCTCGGGGTGAGCAGTTCTTC
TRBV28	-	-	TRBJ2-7	CASSSLGEGLHEQYF	TGTGCCAGCAGTTCCCTGGGGGAAGGGCTCCACGAGCAGTACTTC
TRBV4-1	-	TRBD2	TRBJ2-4	CASSQGLAGGLAKNIQYF	TGCGCCAGCAGCCAGGGACTAGCGGGAGGTCTAGCCAAAAACATTCAGTACTTC
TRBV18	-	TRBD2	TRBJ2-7	CASSPPGLAGGFVEQYF	TGTGCCAGCTCACCACCCGGACTAGCGGGAGGGTTTGTCGAGCAGTACTTC
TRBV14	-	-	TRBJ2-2	CASSFLWDTGELFF	TGTGCCAGCAGTTTCTTATGGGACACCGGGGAGCTGTTTTTT
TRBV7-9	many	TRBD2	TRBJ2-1	CASSPSPPPAGGVSEQFF	TGTGCCAGCAGCCCATCCCCCCCTCCAGCGGGGGGGGTTTCTGAGCAGTTCTTC
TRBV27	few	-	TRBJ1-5	CASSFLGQPQHF	TGTGCCAGCAGTTTTCTGGGCCAGCCCCAGCATTTT
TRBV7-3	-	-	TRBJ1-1	CASSYLGRNTEAFF	TGTGCCAGCAGCTACTTAGGGAGGAACACTGAAGCTTTCTTT
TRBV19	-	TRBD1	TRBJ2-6	CASSVDRAGANVLTF	TGTGCCAGTAGTGTCGACAGGGCTGGGGCCAACGTCCTGACTTTC
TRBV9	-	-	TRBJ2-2	CASSPQGQGWTGELFF	TGTGCCAGCAGCCCCCAGGGGCAGGGGTGGACCGGGGAGCTGTTTTTT
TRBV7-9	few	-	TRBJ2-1	CASSFGGRGTRNHEQFF	TGTGCCAGCAGCTTCGGGGGGCGCGGTACCAGGAATCATGAGCAGTTCTTC